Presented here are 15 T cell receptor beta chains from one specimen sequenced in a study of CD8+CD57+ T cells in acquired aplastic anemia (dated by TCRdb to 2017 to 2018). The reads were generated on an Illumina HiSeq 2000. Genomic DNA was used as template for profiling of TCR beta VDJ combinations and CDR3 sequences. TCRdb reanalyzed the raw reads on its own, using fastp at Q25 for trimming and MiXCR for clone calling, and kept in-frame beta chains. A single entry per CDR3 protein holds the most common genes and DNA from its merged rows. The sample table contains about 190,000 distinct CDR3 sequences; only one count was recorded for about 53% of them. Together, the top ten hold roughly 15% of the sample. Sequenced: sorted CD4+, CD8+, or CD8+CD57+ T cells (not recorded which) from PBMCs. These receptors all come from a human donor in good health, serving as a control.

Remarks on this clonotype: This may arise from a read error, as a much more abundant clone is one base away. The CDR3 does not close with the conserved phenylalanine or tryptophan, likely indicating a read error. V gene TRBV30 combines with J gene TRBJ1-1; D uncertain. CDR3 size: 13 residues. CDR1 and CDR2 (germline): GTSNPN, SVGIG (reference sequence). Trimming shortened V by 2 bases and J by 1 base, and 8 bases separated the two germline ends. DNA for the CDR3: TGTGCCTGGAGTACCACGCAGAACACTGAAGCTTTCTCT. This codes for CAWSTTQNTEAFS.

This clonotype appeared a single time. The CDR3 DNA reads as TGTGCCAGCAGTCTTACGCCGACCGGGGCCTACGAGCAGTACGTC. This gives the protein CASSLTPTGAYEQYV. The V call is TRBV6-2 or TRBV6-3, the J call TRBJ2-7; D might be TRBD2 (5 bases). The germline V and J ends were trimmed by 5 bases and 2 bases, with 16 bases remaining between them. Germline CDR1 and CDR2: MNHEY and SVGEGT. This CDR3 contains 15 residues.

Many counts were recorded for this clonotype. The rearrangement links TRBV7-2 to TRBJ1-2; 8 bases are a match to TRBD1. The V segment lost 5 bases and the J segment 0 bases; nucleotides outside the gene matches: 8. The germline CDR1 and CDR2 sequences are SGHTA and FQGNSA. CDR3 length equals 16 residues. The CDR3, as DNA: TGTGCCAGCAGCCTCGGACAGGGATCCTCTAACTATGGCTACACCTTC. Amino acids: CASSLGQGSSNYGYTF.

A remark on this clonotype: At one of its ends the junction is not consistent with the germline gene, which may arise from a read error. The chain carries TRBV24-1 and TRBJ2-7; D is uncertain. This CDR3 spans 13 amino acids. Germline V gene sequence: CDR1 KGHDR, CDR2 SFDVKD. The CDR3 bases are TGTGCCACCAGAGGAGCAGGCTCCTACGAGCAGCACTTC. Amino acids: CATRGAGSYEQHF.

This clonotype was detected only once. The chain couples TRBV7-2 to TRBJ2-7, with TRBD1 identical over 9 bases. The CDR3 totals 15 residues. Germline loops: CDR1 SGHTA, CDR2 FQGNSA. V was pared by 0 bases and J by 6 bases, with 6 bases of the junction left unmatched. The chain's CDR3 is CASSLAGGTGSEQYF. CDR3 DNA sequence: TGTGCCAGCAGCTTAGCAGGGGGGACAGGGTCCGAGCAGTACTTC. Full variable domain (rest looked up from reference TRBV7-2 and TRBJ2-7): GAGVSQSPSNKVTEKGKDVELRCDPISGHTALYWYRQSLGQGLEFLIYFQGNSAPDKSGLPSDRFSAERTGGSVSTLTIQRTQQEDSAVYLCASSLAGGTGSEQYFGPGTRLTVT.

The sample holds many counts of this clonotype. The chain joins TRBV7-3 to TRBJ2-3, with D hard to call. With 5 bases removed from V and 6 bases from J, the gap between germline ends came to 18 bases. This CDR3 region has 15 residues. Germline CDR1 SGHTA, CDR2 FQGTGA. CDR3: CASSPRLNLGDTQYF. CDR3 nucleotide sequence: TGTGCCAGCAGCCCTCGACTCAACTTGGGGGATACGCAGTATTTT.

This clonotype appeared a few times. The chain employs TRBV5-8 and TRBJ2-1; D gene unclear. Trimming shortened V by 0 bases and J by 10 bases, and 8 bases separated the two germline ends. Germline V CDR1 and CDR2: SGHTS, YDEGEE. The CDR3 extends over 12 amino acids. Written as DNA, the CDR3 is TGTGCCAGCAGCTTGGTTTGGTGGGAGCAGTTCTTC. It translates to CASSLVWWEQFF.

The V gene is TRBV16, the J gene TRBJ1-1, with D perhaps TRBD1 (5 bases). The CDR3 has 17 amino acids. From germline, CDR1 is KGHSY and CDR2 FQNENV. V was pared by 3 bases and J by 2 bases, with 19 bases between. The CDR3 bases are TGTGCCAGCAGCCATAATCGGGTCAGGGATATTAACACTGAAGCTTTCTTT. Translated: CASSHNRVRDINTEAFF.

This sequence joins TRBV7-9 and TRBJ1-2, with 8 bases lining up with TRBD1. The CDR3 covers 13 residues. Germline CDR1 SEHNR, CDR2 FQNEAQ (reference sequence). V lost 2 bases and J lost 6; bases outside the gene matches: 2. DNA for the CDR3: TGTGCCAGCAGCTTACAACAGGGGGATGGCTACACCTTC. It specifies CASSLQQGDGYTF.

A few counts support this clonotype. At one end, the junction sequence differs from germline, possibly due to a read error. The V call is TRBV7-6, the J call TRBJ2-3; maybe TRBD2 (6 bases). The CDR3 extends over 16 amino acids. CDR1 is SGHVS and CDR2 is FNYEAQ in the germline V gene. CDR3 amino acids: CASSAGTSTSTDTQYF. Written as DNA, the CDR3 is TGTGCTAGCAGCGCGGGGACGTCAACTAGCACAGATACGCAGTATTTT.

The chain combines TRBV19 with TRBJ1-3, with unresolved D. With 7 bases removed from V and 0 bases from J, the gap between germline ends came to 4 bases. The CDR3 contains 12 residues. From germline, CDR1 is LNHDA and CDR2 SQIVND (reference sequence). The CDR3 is CASTASGNTIYF. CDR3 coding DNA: TGTGCCAGTACTGCCTCTGGAAACACCATATATTTT.

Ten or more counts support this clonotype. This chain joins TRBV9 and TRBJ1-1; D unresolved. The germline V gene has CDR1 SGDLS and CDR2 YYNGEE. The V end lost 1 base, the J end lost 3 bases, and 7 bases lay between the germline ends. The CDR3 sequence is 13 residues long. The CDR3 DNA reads TGTGCCAGCAGCGTACCCGGGGACACTGAAGCTTTCTTT. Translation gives CASSVPGDTEAFF.

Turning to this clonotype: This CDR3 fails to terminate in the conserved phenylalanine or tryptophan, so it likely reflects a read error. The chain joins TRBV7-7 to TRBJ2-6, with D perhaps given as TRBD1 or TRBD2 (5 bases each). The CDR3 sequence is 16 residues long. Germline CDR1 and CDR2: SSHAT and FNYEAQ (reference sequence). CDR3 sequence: CASSSFREPGANVLTL. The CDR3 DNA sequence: TGTGCTAGCAGCTCATTCAGGGAGCCTGGGGCCAACGTCCTGACTCTC.

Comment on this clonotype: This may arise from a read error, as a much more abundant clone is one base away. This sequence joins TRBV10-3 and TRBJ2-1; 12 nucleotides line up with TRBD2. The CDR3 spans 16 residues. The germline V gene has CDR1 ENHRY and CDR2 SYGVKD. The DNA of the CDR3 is TGTGCCACCAGTCTTGATACTAGCGGGGGGTACAATGAGCAGTTCTTC. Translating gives CATSLDTSGGYNEQFF.

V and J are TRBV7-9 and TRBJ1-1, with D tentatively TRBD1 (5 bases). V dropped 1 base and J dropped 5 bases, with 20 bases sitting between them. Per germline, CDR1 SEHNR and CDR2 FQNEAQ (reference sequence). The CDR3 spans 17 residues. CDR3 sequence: CASSLDLGGSQYTEAFF. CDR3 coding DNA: TGTGCCAGCAGCTTAGACTTGGGGGGAAGTCAATATACTGAAGCTTTCTTT.